The entry below describes one T cell receptor (beta chain). Its specific antigen is unknown. Base qualities are not recorded, but no much larger clone differs from it by a single base. Adults with ileal or ileocolonic Crohn's disease for whom ileocolonic resection was indicated were considered eligible. Whole ileal mucosal biopsies were stored frozen at -80°C before DNA extraction. Genomic DNA was isolated from frozen whole biopsies using a TRizol-based method, and the DNA was quantified with a NanoDrop 2000 spectrophotometer. This entry comes from a study of T cell repertoires in ileal Crohn's disease (dated by TCRdb to about 2019). Context from the whole study: The median duration of disease was approximately 7.9 years, and at the time of surgery 35% of patients were active smokers. A total of some 170 mucosal samples from approximately 57 patients were sequenced, with samples obtained at several locations on the surgical specimen and at postoperative endoscopy. TCR repertoire analysis was performed in about 61 Crohn's disease patients drawn from a prospective multicentre cohort. About half of the patients received postoperative therapy: about 10 received thiopurines and 15 to 20 received anti-TNF agents. The study was conducted in parallel with a multicentre cohort built to find predictors of early endoscopic recurrence after ileocolonic resection. A Rutgeerts score higher than i0 was the definition used for endoscopic postoperative recurrence. Every patient underwent surgery because of a complication, which was stricturing disease in approximately 60% and penetrating disease in approximately 40%. The investigation overall reported the following: Endoscopic recurrence was linked to a higher percentage of high-frequency clones at surgery, and recurrence occurred in every patient whose clonality exceeded 26.8% (18/57). Mucosal CD4 and CD8 T cells were sorted and sequenced only in a subgroup of patients, the size of which was not stated. A significantly higher proportion of clonal expansions was observed in active smokers at surgery than in non-smokers (approximately 28% vs 17%, p=0.02). Compared with CD4 T cells, sorted CD8 T cells held more high-frequency clones, which suggests that the mucosal expansions were mostly CD8.

Around 0.45 micrograms of biopsy DNA per sample were submitted for commercial TCRB immunosequencing. CDR3 regions were amplified from genomic DNA by Adaptive Biotechnology using a two-step, amplification bias-controlled multiplex PCR. In the first PCR, primers covered every V and J gene segment, and in the second PCR, barcodes and Illumina adapters were added. An Illumina instrument was used to sequence the CDR3 libraries. The study's processing was this. Vendor-provided pipelines were combined with custom analysis of raw data in R/Bioconductor under R version 3.3.0. Clonality, which ranges from 0 to 1, was calculated as the inverse of the normalised Shannon entropy across all productive clones. The repertoire share taken up by the top 100 clones defined high-frequency clones, and only clones that passed a 95% confidence test were kept. The Simpson index measured repertoire diversity, and the Morisita-Horn index measured overlap between samples. What TCRdb holds here is the immuneACCESS table cut down to in-frame rearrangements. Part of the clones is not present; checked against another copy, under half of the missing clones reflect an unresolved V gene, and the others are unexplained. V, J and clone size are those of that table, while D and trimming were read from the DNA. The sample includes roughly 7,000 clones, with more than 60% observed a single time. The top ten clones comprise approximately 3% of the sample.

The CDR3, from cysteine to phenylalanine, totals 14 residues. Only the CDR3 portion is preserved as DNA: 42 bases, with reading frame beginning at the first base. Here V drops 1 base and J drops 6 bases, and the junction holds 4 bases not matched to any gene. The germline V gene provides CDR1 SGHRS and CDR2 YFSETQ. The sequencing input was ileal tissue. The sequence was collected from an adult with Crohn's disease. Recombination connected TRBV5-1 to TRBJ1-1, and TRBD1 matches 9 of the central bases. The CDR3 protein sequence reads: CASSLPGQGAEAFF. The DNA reads as follows: TGCGCCAGCAGCTTGCCGGGACAGGGAGCTGAAGCTTTCTTT.